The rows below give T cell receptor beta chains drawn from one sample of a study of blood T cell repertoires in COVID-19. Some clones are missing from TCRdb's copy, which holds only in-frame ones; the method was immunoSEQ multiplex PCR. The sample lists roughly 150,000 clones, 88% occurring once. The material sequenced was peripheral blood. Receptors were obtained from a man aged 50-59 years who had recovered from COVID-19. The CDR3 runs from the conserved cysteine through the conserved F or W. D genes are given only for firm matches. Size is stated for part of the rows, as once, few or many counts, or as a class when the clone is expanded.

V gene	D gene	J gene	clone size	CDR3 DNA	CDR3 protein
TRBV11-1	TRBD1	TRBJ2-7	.	TGTGCCAGCAGCTTGCCGGGACAGGGGGCCTACGAGCAGTACTTC	CASSLPGQGAYEQYF
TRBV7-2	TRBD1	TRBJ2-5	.	TGTGCCAGCAGCTTAGCGGGGACAGGGATAGAAGAGACCCAGTACTTC	CASSLAGTGIEETQYF
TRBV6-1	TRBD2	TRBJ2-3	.	TGTGCCAGCAGTGAAGTGATGGGACTACCAAGCACAGATACGCAGTATTTT	CASSEVMGLPSTDTQYF
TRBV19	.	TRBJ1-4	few	TGTGCCAGTAGTACCCGACAGGTGTGGACTAATGAAAAACTGTTTTTT	CASSTRQVWTNEKLFF
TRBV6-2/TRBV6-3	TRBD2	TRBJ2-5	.	TGTGCCAGCAGTTACCAACTCGGACTAGCGGGGGAGCAAGAGACCCAGTACTTC	CASSYQLGLAGEQETQYF
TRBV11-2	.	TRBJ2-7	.	TGTGCCAGCAGCTTATTGTACAGGGTGGACGAGCAGTACTTC	CASSLLYRVDEQYF
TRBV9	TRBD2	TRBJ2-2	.	TGTGCCAGCAGTCTAGCGGGAGGTCGAACCGGGGAGCTGTTTTTT	CASSLAGGRTGELFF
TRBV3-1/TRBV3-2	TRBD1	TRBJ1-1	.	TGTGCCAGCAGCCATCCCTCAGACAGGGGGGACACTGAAGCTTTCTTT	CASSHPSDRGDTEAFF
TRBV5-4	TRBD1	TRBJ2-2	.	TGTGCCAGCAGCCCGGGACAGGGGACTACCGGGGAGCTGTTTTTT	CASSPGQGTTGELFF
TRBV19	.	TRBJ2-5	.	TGTGCCAGTAGTAAGCGGGACACCCAAGAGACCCAGTACTTC	CASSKRDTQETQYF
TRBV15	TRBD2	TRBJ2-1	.	TGTGCCACCAGCCGAGTGGTGGGAGGGGACTACAATGAGCAGTTCTTC	CATSRVVGGDYNEQFF
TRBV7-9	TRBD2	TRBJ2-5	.	TGTGCCAGCAGCTTACCGGGACTAGCGGGGGAGACCCAGTACTTC	CASSLPGLAGETQYF
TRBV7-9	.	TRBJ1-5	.	TGTGCCAGCAGCTCCGGGGAGGGGAGCAATCAGCCCCAGCATTTT	CASSSGEGSNQPQHF
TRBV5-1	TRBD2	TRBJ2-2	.	TGCGCCAGCAGCGCGGGACTAGCGGACTCTGGAAGGAACACCGGGGAGCTGTTTTTT	CASSAGLADSGRNTGELFF
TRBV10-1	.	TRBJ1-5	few	TGCGCCAGCAGTGAGGGGAGGCCGAATCAGCCCCAGCATTTT	CASSEGRPNQPQHF
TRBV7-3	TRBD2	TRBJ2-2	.	TGTGCCAGCAGCACCACGACCGGACTAGCGGGAGCCGGCGGGGAGCTGTTTTTT	CASSTTTGLAGAGGELFF
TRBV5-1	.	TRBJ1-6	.	TGCGCCACCTCAAGGGGAGGGGATTCACCCCTCCACTTT	CATSRGGDSPLHF
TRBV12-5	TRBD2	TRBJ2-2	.	TGTGCTAGTGGTTTGGTAAAGGCCAGCGGGACCGGCGGGGAGCTGTTTTTT	CASGLVKASGTGGELFF
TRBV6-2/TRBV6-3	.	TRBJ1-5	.	TGTGCCAGCAGTCGGGGGGACAATCAGCCCCAGCATTTT	CASSRGDNQPQHF
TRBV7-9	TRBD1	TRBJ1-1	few	TGTGCCAGCAGCCCTGGACAGGGGAGCACTGAAGCTTTCTTT	CASSPGQGSTEAFF
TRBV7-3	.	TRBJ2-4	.	TGTGCCAGCAGCTCCGGCCGGGGGAACATTCAGTACTTC	CASSSGRGNIQYF
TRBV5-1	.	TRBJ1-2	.	TGCGCCAGCAGCAACCCAGACAGCCTGGCTGGCTACACCTTC	CASSNPDSLAGYTF
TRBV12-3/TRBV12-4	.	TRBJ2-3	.	TGTGCCAGCAGTCAGGGGCCTGGAATGCAGTATTTT	CASSQGPGMQYF
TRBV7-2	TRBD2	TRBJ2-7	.	TGTGCCAGCAGCCGCGGGGTAGCGGGAGTACGGGGCTACGAGCAGTACTTC	CASSRGVAGVRGYEQYF
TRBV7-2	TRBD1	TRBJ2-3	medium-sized	TGTGCCAGCAGCCGGGACAGGGGCAACACAGATACGCAGTATTTT	CASSRDRGNTDTQYF
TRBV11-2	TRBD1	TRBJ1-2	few	TGTGCCAGCAGCTTCTGGACAGGGGCGGATGGCTACACCTTC	CASSFWTGADGYTF
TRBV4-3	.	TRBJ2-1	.	TGCGCCAGCAGCCAAGGGCGGACTTTTAGCTCCTACAATGAGCAGTTCTTC	CASSQGRTFSSYNEQFF
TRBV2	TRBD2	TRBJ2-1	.	TGTGCCAGCAGTGAGTCTGCTAGCGGTTCCGACGAGCAGTTCTTC	CASSESASGSDEQFF
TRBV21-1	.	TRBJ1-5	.	TGTGCCAGCAGCAATGGAACCGGGGTCCTATATAGCAATCAGCCCCAGCATTTT	CASSNGTGVLYSNQPQHF
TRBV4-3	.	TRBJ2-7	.	TGCGCCAGCAGCCAAGATGTCAAGGGGGACTCCTACGAGCAGTACTTC	CASSQDVKGDSYEQYF
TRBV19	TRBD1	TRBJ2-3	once	TGTGCCAGTAGTACCCTTGGGACAGGGGGCACAGATACGCAGTATTTT	CASSTLGTGGTDTQYF
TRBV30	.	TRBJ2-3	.	TGTGCCTGGAGTGGGGGCAATACGCAGTATTTT	CAWSGGNTQYF
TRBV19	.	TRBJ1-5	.	TGTGCCAGTAGTACAGGGAAGGGAGGTCAGCCCCAGCATTTT	CASSTGKGGQPQHF
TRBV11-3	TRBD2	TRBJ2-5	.	TGTGCCAGCAGCTTAGGTACTAGCGGGGGAGAGACCCAGTACTTC	CASSLGTSGGETQYF
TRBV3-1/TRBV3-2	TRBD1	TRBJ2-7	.	TGTGCCAGCAGCCGATACGGGACAGGGGGCGAGCAGTACTTC	CASSRYGTGGEQYF
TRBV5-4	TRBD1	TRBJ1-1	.	TGTGCCAGCAGCTCACAACGAGGACAGGGGAACACTGAAGCTTTCTTT	CASSSQRGQGNTEAFF
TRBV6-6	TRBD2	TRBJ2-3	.	TGTGCCAGCAGTCAGACTCCAGCGGGAGCCACAGATACGCAGTATTTT	CASSQTPAGATDTQYF
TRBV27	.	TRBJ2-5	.	TGTGCCAGCAGTCATGGGGGGTACCAAGAGACCCAGTACTTC	CASSHGGYQETQYF
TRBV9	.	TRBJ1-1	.	TGTGCCAGCAGCGTAGCTACCGGGGGTTCCAACACTGAAGCTTTCTTT	CASSVATGGSNTEAFF
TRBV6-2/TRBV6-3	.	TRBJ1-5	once	TGTGCCAGCAGTTACTCGAAAACGGGCAATCAGCCCCAGCATTTT	CASSYSKTGNQPQHF
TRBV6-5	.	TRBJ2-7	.	TGTGCCACAGGACAGAAAAAAACCTACGAGCAGTACTTC	CATGQKKTYEQYF
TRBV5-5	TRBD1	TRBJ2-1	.	TGTGCCAGCAGCTCCACAGGGGACTCCTACAATGAGCAGTTCTTC	CASSSTGDSYNEQFF
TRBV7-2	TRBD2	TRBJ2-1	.	TGTGCCAGCAGCCCATCCGGGGCTAGCGGGAACAGCAATGAGCAGTTCTTC	CASSPSGASGNSNEQFF
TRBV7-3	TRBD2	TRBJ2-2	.	TGTGCCAGTACTAGCGGGGTGAACACCGGGGAGCTGTTTTTT	CASTSGVNTGELFF
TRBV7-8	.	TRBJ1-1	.	TGTGCCAGCAGCTTAAACGTAGACAGAAGGAACACTGAAGCTTTCTTT	CASSLNVDRRNTEAFF
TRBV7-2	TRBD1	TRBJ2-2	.	TGTGCCAGCAGCGAGACAGGGGGCCCTTCGGCCGGGGAGCTGTTTTTT	CASSETGGPSAGELFF
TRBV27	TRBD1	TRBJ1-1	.	TGTGCCAGCAGTCCCAGACAGGGGAGAGGGACTGAAGCTTTCTTT	CASSPRQGRGTEAFF
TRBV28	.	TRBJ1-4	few	TGTGCCAGCAGTTCACAGGGTGTAGGTGAAAAACTGTTTTTT	CASSSQGVGEKLFF
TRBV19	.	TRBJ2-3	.	TGTGCCAGTAGTCCTCAACAGGGAACAGATACGCAGTATTTT	CASSPQQGTDTQYF
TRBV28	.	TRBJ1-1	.	TGTGCCAGCAGCCTCCCGGACGGGGGGCGAACTGAAGCTTTCTTT	CASSLPDGGRTEAFF
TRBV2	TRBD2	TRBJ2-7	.	TGTGCCAGCAAACTAGCGGGGAACGAGCAGTACTTC	CASKLAGNEQYF
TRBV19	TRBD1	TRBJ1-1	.	TGTGCCAGTAGTAGGGGACAGTTGAACACTGAAGCTTTCTTT	CASSRGQLNTEAFF
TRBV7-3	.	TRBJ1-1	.	TGTGCCAGCAGCTTAGGTTTAGGTAAACAGGAAGCTTTCTTT	CASSLGLGKQEAFF
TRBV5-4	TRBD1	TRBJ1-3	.	TGTGCCAGCAGCAAAGGACAGGGGGCGACCACCATATATTTT	CASSKGQGATTIYF
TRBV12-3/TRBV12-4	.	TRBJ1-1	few	TGTGCCAGCAGTTATACAGATAACACTGAAGCTTTCTTT	CASSYTDNTEAFF